The 16 T cell receptor beta chains below come from one sample, sequenced in a study of T cells in localized non-small cell lung cancer. Clones were read by immunoSEQ multiplex PCR, and TCRdb kept only the in-frame ones, dropping some. Among thousands of clones listed, roughly 27% were seen once. The sample in question was lung tumor tissue, obtained before any cancer treatment. These receptors originate from a male donor aged 60 or over with stage II squamous cell lung carcinoma.

Only a few counts were recorded for this clone. The chain uses TRBV14 and TRBJ2-7, with 8 nucleotides matching TRBD1. V gave up 1 base and J gave up 10 bases; unmatched junction bases: 15. The CDR3 length is 16 residues. Germline CDR1 and CDR2: SGHDN and FVKESK. As DNA, the CDR3 is TGTGCCAGCAGCCAAGGGGCGGGACAGGTCGGGGGTGGACAGTACTTC. Its translation: CASSQGAGQVGGGQYF.

The CDR3: CASSPQPPVHGTEAFF. The CDR3 coding sequence is TGTGCCAGCTCACCACAGCCGCCCGTTCACGGCACTGAAGCTTTCTTT. This sequence joins TRBV18 and TRBJ1-1, with D uncertain. Germline V gives CDR1 KGHSH, CDR2 LQKENI. The V end lost 1 base, the J end lost 4 bases, and 16 bases lay between the germline ends. The CDR3 covers 16 residues.

In its sample, this clone ranks as medium-sized (0.01 to 0.1%). The chain is built from TRBV15 and TRBJ2-5; 8 nucleotides align to TRBD1. V gave up 0 bases and J gave up 1 base; unmatched junction bases: 7. Germline CDR1 LNHNV, CDR2 YYDKDF (reference sequence). The CDR3 runs to 17 residues. The CDR3 coding sequence is TGTGCCACCAGCAGAGAAATAGTAGGACAGGGCCAAGAGACCCAGTACTTC. Translating gives CATSREIVGQGQETQYF.

This clone was found many times. The chain employs TRBV16 and TRBJ1-1, with a weak D call TRBD1 (6 bases). The CDR3 covers 14 residues. In germline, CDR1 is KGHSY, CDR2 FQNENV. Trimming took 6 bases from V and 3 from J, leaving 14 bases between them. CDR3 amino acids: CASSGGAGYTEAFF. Written as DNA, the CDR3 is TGTGCCAGCAGTGGGGGGGCAGGGTACACTGAAGCTTTCTTT.

This clone was counted a few times. The V call is TRBV6-7, the J call TRBJ2-7; no reliable D call. TRBV6-7 belongs to the ORF category, with a function that is uncertain. The CDR3 covers 14 residues. The V gene lost 4 bases and the J gene lost 2 bases, with 12 bases spanning the gap. CDR3 in DNA: TGTGCCAGCAGTTCCGGTGGCAGAGCCTACGAGCAGTACTTC. Translated, it gives CASSSGGRAYEQYF.

The chain couples TRBV19 to TRBJ1-2, with unresolved D. Deletions cut 7 bases from V and 5 bases from J, with 11 bases between. The length of the CDR3 is 12 residues. Per the germline V gene, CDR1 is LNHDA and CDR2 is SQIVND (reference sequence). CDR3 amino acids: CASTGAGYGYTF. CDR3 coding DNA: TGTGCCAGTACGGGAGCTGGATATGGCTACACCTTC.

The gene calls are TRBV7-6 and TRBJ2-5, with D tentatively TRBD2 (6 bases). Germline lookup yields CDR1 SGHVS and CDR2 FNYEAQ. V lost 5 bases to trimming and J lost 1 base, with 11 bases between them. The length of the CDR3 is 14 residues. CDR3 region: CASSLGGLQETQYF. CDR3 in DNA: TGTGCCAGCAGCCTTGGGGGACTCCAAGAGACCCAGTACTTC. Full variable domain (remainder filled in from reference TRBV7-6 and TRBJ2-5): GAGVSQSPRYKVTKRGQDVALRCDPISGHVSLYWYRQALGQGPEFLTYFNYEAQQDKSGLPNDRFSAERPEGSISTLTIQRTEQRDSAMYRCASSLGGLQETQYFGPGTRLLVL.

The V call is TRBV28, the J call TRBJ2-5; TRBD1 aligns across 12 bases. The germline V gene encodes CDR1 MDHEN and CDR2 SYDVKM. The CDR3 extends over 15 amino acids. The V and J ends lost 6 bases and 4 bases, in that order; junction bases with no gene match: 6. CDR3 residues: CASSRGQGARETQYF. DNA for the CDR3: TGTGCCAGCAGCCGGGGACAGGGGGCGAGAGAGACCCAGTACTTC.

V and J are TRBV6-8 and TRBJ2-1, with 8 positions matching TRBD2. Trimming took 6 bases from V and 0 from J; bases not matched to a gene: 4. The germline V gene encodes CDR1 MNHGY and CDR2 SAAAGT. CDR3 length equals 15 residues. The CDR3 sequence: CASRKRGSSYNEQFF. The CDR3 DNA reads TGTGCCAGCAGAAAGCGGGGGTCCTCCTACAATGAGCAGTTCTTC.

The chain employs TRBV6-8 and TRBJ1-1, with 7 bases that match TRBD1. CDR3 size: 14 residues. The V and J ends lost 5 bases and 3 bases, in that order; junction bases with no gene match: 6. Germline V gene data show CDR1 as MNHGY and CDR2 as SAAAGT. CDR3 DNA sequence: TGTGCCAGCAGTGGGGACAGCTACTACACTGAAGCTTTCTTT. Protein: CASSGDSYYTEAFF.

The table lists this clone with a few counts. The chain combines TRBV19 with TRBJ2-5; D perhaps matches TRBD2 (6 bases). The CDR3 is made up of 14 amino acids. Looked up from germline, CDR1 is LNHDA and CDR2 is SQIVND (reference sequence). The germline V and J ends were trimmed by 0 bases and 7 bases, with 12 bases remaining between them. In DNA form, the CDR3 reads TGTGCCAGTAGTATAGATGTGGGACTGGGGACCCAGTACTTC. The encoded protein is CASSIDVGLGTQYF.

Judged by abundance, this clone is medium-sized (0.01 to 0.1%). The rearrangement joins TRBV11-3 to TRBJ2-3; no firm D call. The V gene lost 4 bases and the J gene lost 4 bases, with 12 bases spanning the gap. Germline lookup yields CDR1 SGHNT and CDR2 YENEEA. The CDR3 has 14 amino acids. CDR3 nucleotide sequence: TGTGCCAGCAGCTCGTATATACGCGCAGATACGCAGTATTTT. It translates to CASSSYIRADTQYF.

The rearrangement uses TRBV19 and TRBJ2-3; 14 bases are a match to TRBD2. This CDR3 spans 18 amino acids. CDR1 and CDR2 (germline): LNHDA, SQIVND (reference sequence). V shed 5 bases and J 4 bases; nucleotides not matched to a gene: 11. The CDR3, as DNA: TGTGCCAGTAGTCCAGACCGGGGACTAGCGGGAGTCCCAGATACGCAGTATTTT. Protein: CASSPDRGLAGVPDTQYF.

The rearrangement joins TRBV6-7 to TRBJ1-5, with a weak D call TRBD1 (5 bases). TRBV6-7 is designated an ORF whose function remains uncertain. Trimming removed 5 bases at V and 6 bases at J, with 17 bases between. The CDR3 loop spans 15 amino acids. Here the CDR3 reads CASSEGQGIGQPQHF. DNA for the CDR3: TGTGCCAGCAGTGAAGGGCAGGGTATAGGTCAGCCCCAGCATTTT.

This clone has just a few counts. V gene TRBV19 combines with J gene TRBJ1-4; weak D call: TRBD1 (5 bases). Trimming left V 5 bases short and J 0 bases short, with 10 bases between. The CDR3 totals 15 residues. Germline CDR1 is LNHDA and CDR2 is SQIVND (reference sequence). CDR3 amino acids: CASSLGVATNEKLFF. The DNA of the CDR3 is TGTGCCAGTAGTTTAGGGGTCGCAACTAATGAAAAACTGTTTTTT.

This clone is medium-sized. This chain uses TRBV9 with TRBJ1-1, with D maybe TRBD1 (5 bases). The V and J ends lost 4 bases and 0 bases respectively, with 7 bases between them. The CDR3 length is 13 residues. CDR1 SGDLS and CDR2 YYNGEE come from the germline V gene. This chain's CDR3 is CASSRGLNTEAFF. As DNA, the CDR3 is TGTGCCAGCAGCCGGGGGTTGAACACTGAAGCTTTCTTT.